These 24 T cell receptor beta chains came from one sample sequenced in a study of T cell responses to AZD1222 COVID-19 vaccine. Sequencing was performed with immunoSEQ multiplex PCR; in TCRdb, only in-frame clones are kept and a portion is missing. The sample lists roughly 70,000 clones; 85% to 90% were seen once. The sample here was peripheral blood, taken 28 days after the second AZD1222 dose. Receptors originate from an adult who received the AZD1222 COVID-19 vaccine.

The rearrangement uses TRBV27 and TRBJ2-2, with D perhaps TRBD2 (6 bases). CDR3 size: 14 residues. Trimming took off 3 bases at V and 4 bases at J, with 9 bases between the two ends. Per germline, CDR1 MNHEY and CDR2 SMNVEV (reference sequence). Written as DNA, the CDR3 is TGTGCCAGCAGTTTCCAGGGACTCACCGGGGAGCTGTTTTTT. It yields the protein CASSFQGLTGELFF.

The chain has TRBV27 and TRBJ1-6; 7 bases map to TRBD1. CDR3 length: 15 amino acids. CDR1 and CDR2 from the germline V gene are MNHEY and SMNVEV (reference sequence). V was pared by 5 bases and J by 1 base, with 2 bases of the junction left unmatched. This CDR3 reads CASSLTGSYNSPLHF. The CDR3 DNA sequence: TGTGCCAGCAGTCTGACAGGGTCCTATAATTCACCCCTCCACTTT.

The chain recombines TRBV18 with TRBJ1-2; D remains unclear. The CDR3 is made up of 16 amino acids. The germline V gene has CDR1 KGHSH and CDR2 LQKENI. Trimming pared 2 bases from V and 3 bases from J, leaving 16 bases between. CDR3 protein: CASSPIPEPLHYGYTF. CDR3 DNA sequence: TGTGCCAGCTCACCAATTCCTGAGCCCTTGCACTATGGCTACACCTTC.

The CDR3 here is CASSLWAATNYGYTF. For the CDR3, the DNA is TGTGCCAGCAGTTTATGGGCAGCGACTAACTATGGCTACACCTTC. The V and J genes are TRBV28 and TRBJ1-2; D remains unclear. In germline, CDR1 is MDHEN, CDR2 SYDVKM. The germline V and J ends were trimmed by 0 bases and 0 bases, with 8 bases remaining between them. The CDR3 has 15 residues.

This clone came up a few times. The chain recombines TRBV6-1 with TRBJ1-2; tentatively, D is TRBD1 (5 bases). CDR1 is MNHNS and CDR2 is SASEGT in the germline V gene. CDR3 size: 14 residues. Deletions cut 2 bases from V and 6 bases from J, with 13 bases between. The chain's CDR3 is CASSERIGTDGYTF. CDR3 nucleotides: TGTGCCAGCAGTGAAAGAATCGGGACGGATGGCTACACCTTC.

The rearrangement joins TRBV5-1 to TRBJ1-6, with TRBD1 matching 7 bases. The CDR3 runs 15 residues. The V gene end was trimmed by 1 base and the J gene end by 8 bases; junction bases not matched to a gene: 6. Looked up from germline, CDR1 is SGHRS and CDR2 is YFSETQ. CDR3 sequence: CASSLSTGRDSPLHF. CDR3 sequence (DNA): TGCGCCAGCAGCTTGTCGACAGGGAGGGATTCACCCCTCCACTTT.

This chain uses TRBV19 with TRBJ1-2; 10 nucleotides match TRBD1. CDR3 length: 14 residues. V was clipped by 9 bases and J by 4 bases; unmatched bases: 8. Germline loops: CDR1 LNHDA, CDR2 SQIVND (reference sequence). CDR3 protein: CASSRDRGFYGYTF. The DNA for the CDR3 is TGTGCCAGCAGCCGGGACAGGGGTTTCTATGGCTACACCTTC.

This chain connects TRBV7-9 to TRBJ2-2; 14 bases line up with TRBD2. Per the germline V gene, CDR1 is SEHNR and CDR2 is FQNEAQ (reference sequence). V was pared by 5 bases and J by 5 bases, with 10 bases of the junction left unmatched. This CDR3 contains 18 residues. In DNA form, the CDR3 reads TGTGCCAGCAGCCCTACGGGACTAGCGGGAGTAAAAACCGGGGAGCTGTTTTTT. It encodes CASSPTGLAGVKTGELFF. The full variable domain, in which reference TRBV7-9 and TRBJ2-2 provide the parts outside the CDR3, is DTGVSQNPRHKITKRGQNVTFRCDPISEHNRLYWYRQTLGQGPEFLTYFQNEAQLEKSRLLSDRFSAERPKGSFSTLEIQRTEQGDSAMYLCASSPTGLAGVKTGELFFGEGSRLTVL.

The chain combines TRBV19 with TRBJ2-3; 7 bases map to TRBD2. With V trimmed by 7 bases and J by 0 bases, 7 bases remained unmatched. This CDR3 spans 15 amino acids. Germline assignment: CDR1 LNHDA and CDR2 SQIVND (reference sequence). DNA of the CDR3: TGTGCCAGTACCCAAGCGGGGAGGAGCACAGATACGCAGTATTTT. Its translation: CASTQAGRSTDTQYF.

CDR3 in DNA: TGTGCCAGCAGCCATAACAGGTTGGACTATGGCTACACCTTC. Translated: CASSHNRLDYGYTF. The V gene is TRBV3-1 (or the pseudogene TRBV3-2), the J gene TRBJ1-2; perhaps TRBD1 as D (5 bases). The CDR3 runs 14 residues. The V and J ends lost 3 bases and 3 bases respectively, with 11 bases between them. The germline gives CDR1 LGHDT, CDR2 YNNKEL (reference sequence).

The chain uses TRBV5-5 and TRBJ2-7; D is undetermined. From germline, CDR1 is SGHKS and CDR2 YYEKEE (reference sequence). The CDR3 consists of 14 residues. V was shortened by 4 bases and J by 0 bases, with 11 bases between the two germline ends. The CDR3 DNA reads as TGTGCCAGCAGCCCGACCGTGAGCTCCTACGAGCAGTACTTC. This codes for CASSPTVSSYEQYF.

The CDR3 DNA follows: TGTGCCAGCAGCTTAGGCGGGCGGGGTCCCGGGGAGCTGTTTTTT. Amino acid sequence: CASSLGGRGPGELFF. V gene TRBV11-1 combines with J gene TRBJ2-2; tentatively, D is TRBD2 (6 bases). V lost 1 base to trimming and J lost 6 bases, with 12 bases between them. Germline CDR1 SGHAT, CDR2 FQDESV (reference sequence). This CDR3 has 15 amino acids.

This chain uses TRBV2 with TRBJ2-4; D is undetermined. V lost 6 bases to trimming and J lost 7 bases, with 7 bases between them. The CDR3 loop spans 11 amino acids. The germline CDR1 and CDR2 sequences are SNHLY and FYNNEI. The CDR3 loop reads CASSLSNIQYF. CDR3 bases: TGTGCCAGCAGCCTTAGCAACATTCAGTACTTC.

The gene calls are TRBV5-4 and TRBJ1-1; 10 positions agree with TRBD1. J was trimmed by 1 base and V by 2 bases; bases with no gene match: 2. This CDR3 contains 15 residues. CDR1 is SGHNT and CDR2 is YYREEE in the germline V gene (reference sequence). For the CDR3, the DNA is TGTGCCAGCAGCTTAGGGACAGGGGAGAACACTGAAGCTTTCTTT. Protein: CASSLGTGENTEAFF.

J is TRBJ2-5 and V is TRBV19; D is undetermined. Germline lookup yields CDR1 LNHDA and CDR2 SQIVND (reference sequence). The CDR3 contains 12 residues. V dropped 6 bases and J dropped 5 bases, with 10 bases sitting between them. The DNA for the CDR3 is TGTGCCAGTAGAGGGCCCCACGAGACCCAGTACTTC. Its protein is CASRGPHETQYF.

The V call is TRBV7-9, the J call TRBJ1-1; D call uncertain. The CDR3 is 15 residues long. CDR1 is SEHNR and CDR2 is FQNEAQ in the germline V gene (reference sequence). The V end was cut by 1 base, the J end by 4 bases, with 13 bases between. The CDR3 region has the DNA TGTGCCAGCAGCTTAGGAGGTTACCGGGCCACTGAAGCTTTCTTT. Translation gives CASSLGGYRATEAFF.

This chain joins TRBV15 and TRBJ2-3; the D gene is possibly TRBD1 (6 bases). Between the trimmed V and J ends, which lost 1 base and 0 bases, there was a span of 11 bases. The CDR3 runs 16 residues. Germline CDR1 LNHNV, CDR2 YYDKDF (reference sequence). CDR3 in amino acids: CATSRVRDISTDTQYF. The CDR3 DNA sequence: TGTGCCACCAGCAGAGTGAGGGACATTAGCACAGATACGCAGTATTTT.

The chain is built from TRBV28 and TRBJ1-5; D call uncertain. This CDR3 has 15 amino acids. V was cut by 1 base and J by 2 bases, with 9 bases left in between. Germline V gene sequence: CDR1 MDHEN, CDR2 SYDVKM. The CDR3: CASSLLGIGNQPQHF. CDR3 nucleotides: TGTGCCAGCAGTTTATTGGGTATCGGCAATCAGCCCCAGCATTTT. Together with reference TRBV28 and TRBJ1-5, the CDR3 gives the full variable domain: DVKVTQSSRYLVKRTGEKVFLECVQDMDHENMFWYRQDPGLGLRLIYFSYDVKMKEKGDIPEGYSVSREKKERFSLILESASTNQTSMYLCASSLLGIGNQPQHFGDGTRLSIL.

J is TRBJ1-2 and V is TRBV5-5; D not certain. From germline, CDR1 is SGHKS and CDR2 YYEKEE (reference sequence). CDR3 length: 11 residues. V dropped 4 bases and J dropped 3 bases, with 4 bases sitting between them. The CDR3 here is CASSNDYGYTF. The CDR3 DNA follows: TGTGCCAGCAGCAACGACTATGGCTACACCTTC.

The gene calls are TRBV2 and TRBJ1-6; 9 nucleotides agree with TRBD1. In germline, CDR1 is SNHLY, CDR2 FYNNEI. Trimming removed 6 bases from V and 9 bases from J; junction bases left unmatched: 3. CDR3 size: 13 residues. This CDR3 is CASRGQGGSPLHF. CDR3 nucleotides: TGTGCCAGCAGGGGACAGGGTGGTTCACCCCTCCACTTT. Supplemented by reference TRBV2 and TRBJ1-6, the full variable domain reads EPEVTQTPSHQVTQMGQEVILRCVPISNHLYFYWYRQILGQKVEFLVSFYNNEISEKSEIFDDQFSVERPDGSNFTLKIRSTKLEDSAMYFCASRGQGGSPLHFGNGTRLTVT.

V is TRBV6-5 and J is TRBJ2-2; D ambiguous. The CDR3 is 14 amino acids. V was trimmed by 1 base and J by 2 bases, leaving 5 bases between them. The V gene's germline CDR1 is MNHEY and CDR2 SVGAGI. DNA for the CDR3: TGTGCCAGCAGTTACTACATTAACACCGGGGAGCTGTTTTTT. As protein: CASSYYINTGELFF.

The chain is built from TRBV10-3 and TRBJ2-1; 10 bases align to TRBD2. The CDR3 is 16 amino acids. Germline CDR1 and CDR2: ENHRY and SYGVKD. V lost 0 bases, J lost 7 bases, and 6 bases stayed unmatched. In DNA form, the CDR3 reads TGTGCCATCAGTGAGTCTCTAGCGGGAGTAAGGAATGAGCAGTTCTTC. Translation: CAISESLAGVRNEQFF.

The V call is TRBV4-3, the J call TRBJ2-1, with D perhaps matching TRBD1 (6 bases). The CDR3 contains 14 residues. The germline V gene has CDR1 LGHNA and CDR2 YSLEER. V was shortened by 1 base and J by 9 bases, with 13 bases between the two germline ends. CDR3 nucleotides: TGCGCCAGCAGCCAAGGGACGATGGGGGCTGAGCAGTTCTTC. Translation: CASSQGTMGAEQFF.

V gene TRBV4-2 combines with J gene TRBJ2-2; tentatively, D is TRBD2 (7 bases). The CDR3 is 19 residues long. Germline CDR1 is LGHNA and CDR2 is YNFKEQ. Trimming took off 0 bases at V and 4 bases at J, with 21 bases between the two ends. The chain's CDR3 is CASSQDPGGGPASTGELFF. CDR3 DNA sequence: TGTGCCAGCAGCCAAGATCCGGGCGGGGGCCCTGCGAGCACCGGGGAGCTGTTTTTT.